Each of the 18 T cell receptor beta chains below was sequenced from the same sample in a study of blood T cells in healthy people across ages. A second PCR, run for roughly 7 to 11 cycles, used a sample-barcoded 5' primer plus a J-beta primer mix. One entry per CDR3 protein, called by TCRdb with MiXCR from the 5' RACE reads. The profile covers 1,800,000 or so distinct CDR3 sequences, with 35% to 50% appearing a single time and roughly 24% taken by the ten largest. The sample comprised blood. The source is a human donor in good health.

The J gene is TRBJ1-5, the V gene TRBV7-8; D possibly corresponds to TRBD1 (5 bases). Deletions cut 1 base from V and 4 bases from J, with 14 bases between. CDR1 is SGHVS, CDR2 FQNEAQ, per germline. CDR3 length equals 16 residues. CDR3 in DNA: TGTGCCAGCAGCTTAGTTGTACGGGGCTGGAATCAGCCCCAGCATTTT. Amino acid sequence: CASSLVVRGWNQPQHF.

This clonotype was counted only a few times. The chain uses TRBV10-3 and TRBJ1-5, with 7 bases that match TRBD1. Germline trimming cut 6 bases from V and 5 bases from J; bases unmatched to any gene: 4. Germline CDR1 is ENHRY and CDR2 is SYGVKD. CDR3 length: 13 amino acids. DNA for the CDR3: TGTGCCATCAGACAGGGGTCCGATCAGCCCCAGCATTTT. Amino acid sequence: CAIRQGSDQPQHF.

The V call is TRBV5-6, the J call TRBJ1-2, with 10 bases that match TRBD1. This CDR3 spans 12 amino acids. V trimming: 4 bases; J trimming: 8 bases; junction bases outside the gene matches: 2. Germline-derived CDR1 and CDR2 are SGHDT and YYEEEE. The CDR3 here is CASSDRGLGYTF. CDR3 nucleotide sequence: TGTGCCAGCAGCGACAGGGGGCTCGGCTACACCTTC.

The rearrangement links TRBV7-2 to TRBJ2-6; unclear D gene. The CDR3 totals 19 residues. The V end was cut by 5 bases, the J end by 2 bases, with 22 bases between. Germline CDR1 reads SGHTA; CDR2 reads FQGNSA. As DNA, the CDR3 is TGTGCCAGCAGCCCCATTAGCTGGGGAATCACCACTGGGGCCAACGTCCTGACTTTC. It encodes CASSPISWGITTGANVLTF.

The chain is built from TRBV12-3 or TRBV12-4 and TRBJ2-1; no clear D gene. V lost 6 bases to trimming and J lost 8 bases, with 14 bases between them. This CDR3 has 13 residues. The CDR3 DNA is TGTGCCAGCAGCTTGACCGAGTTCGATGAGCAGTTCTTC. Translation: CASSLTEFDEQFF.

J is TRBJ1-1 and V is TRBV7-8, with D unresolved. The V end was cut by 0 bases, the J end by 3 bases, with 11 bases between. The V gene's germline CDR1 is SGHVS and CDR2 FQNEAQ. This CDR3 is built from 15 residues. The CDR3 sequence is CASSLARQRDTEAFF. In DNA form, the CDR3 reads TGTGCCAGCAGCTTAGCGCGCCAACGGGACACTGAAGCTTTCTTT.

J is TRBJ2-3 and V is TRBV21-1; the table assigns TRBD1, which was not confirmed against the DNA. TRBV21-1 is assigned pseudogene status. The CDR3 length is 13 residues. The CDR3 sequence is CASVLGGTDTQYF. The DNA for the CDR3 is TGTGCCAGCGTCCTCGGGGGGACAGATACGCAGTATTTT.

This clonotype was picked up many times. The chain links TRBV29-1 to TRBJ2-7; D is possibly TRBD2 (8 bases). V was pared by 2 bases and J by 2 bases, with 16 bases between. Per germline, CDR1 SQVTM and CDR2 ANQGSEA. The CDR3 is 15 amino acids. The CDR3 nucleotides are TGCAGCGTTGAAAGCGGGGGCAGGGGGACCTACGAGCAGTACTTC. It encodes CSVESGGRGTYEQYF.

The chain recombines TRBV5-1 with TRBJ2-7; a possible D gene is TRBD1 (6 bases). CDR1 is SGHRS and CDR2 is YFSETQ in the germline V gene. V lost 2 bases and J 3 bases, leaving 9 bases between the germline ends. There are 13 residues in the CDR3. This CDR3 is CASSFGTRYEQYF. CDR3 in DNA: TGCGCCAGCAGCTTTGGGACACGCTACGAGCAGTACTTC.

This chain joins TRBV6-5 and TRBJ2-3; D is perhaps TRBD2 (6 bases). Looked up from germline, CDR1 is MNHEY and CDR2 is SVGAGI. V dropped 7 bases and J dropped 4 bases, with 15 bases sitting between them. The CDR3 is 14 amino acids. CDR3 residues: CASKGNRRADTQYF. DNA of the CDR3: TGTGCCAGCAAGGGGAACAGGAGGGCAGATACGCAGTATTTT.

This chain joins TRBV9 and TRBJ2-5; no definite D call. The CDR3 is made up of 13 amino acids. Trimming left V 0 bases short and J 5 bases short, with 8 bases between. The germline V gene has CDR1 SGDLS and CDR2 YYNGEE. As DNA, the CDR3 is TGTGCCAGCAGCGTAGGGACGTATGAGACCCAGTACTTC. It encodes CASSVGTYETQYF.

CDR3 protein: CASSPGQGARDYEQYF. In DNA, the CDR3 is TGCGCCAGCAGCCCAGGACAGGGGGCAAGAGATTACGAGCAGTACTTC. The chain couples TRBV5-1 to TRBJ2-5, with 11 bases fitting TRBD1. The end of the DNA fits TRBJ2-7 better, so the J call may be wrong. The CDR3 runs to 16 residues. Looked up from germline, CDR1 is SGHRS and CDR2 is YFSETQ.

The chain employs TRBV14 and TRBJ2-2; D is unclear. Germline V gene data show CDR1 as SGHDN and CDR2 as FVKESK. This CDR3 is built from 12 residues. The V and J ends lost 3 bases and 6 bases respectively, with 5 bases between them. The CDR3 is CASSQLAGELFF. The CDR3 DNA follows: TGTGCCAGCAGCCAGCTGGCCGGGGAGCTGTTTTTT.

The chain combines TRBV7-2 with TRBJ1-5; tentative D call: TRBD1 (6 bases). CDR3 size: 13 residues. CDR1 is SGHTA, CDR2 FQGNSA, per germline. V gave up 6 bases and J gave up 5 bases, with 11 bases separating them. CDR3 coding DNA: TGTGCCAGCAGACTAAACAGGGATCAGCCCCAGCATTTT. This translates into CASRLNRDQPQHF.

This clonotype was counted a few times. The gene calls are TRBV7-9 and TRBJ2-5; D may be TRBD2 (5 bases). Trimming left V 5 bases short and J 5 bases short, with 18 bases between. The CDR3 runs 15 residues. Looked up from germline, CDR1 is SEHNR and CDR2 is FQNEAQ (reference sequence). CDR3 nucleotides: TGTGCCAGCAGCCCCCCGAGAGGAGCGGAGGAGACCCAGTACTTC. This translates into CASSPPRGAEETQYF.

This clonotype was recorded a few times. This chain connects TRBV7-9 to TRBJ2-1, with no clear D. The V gene's germline CDR1 is SEHNR and CDR2 FQNEAQ (reference sequence). Trimming took off 0 bases at V and 6 bases at J, with 9 bases between the two ends. This CDR3 has 14 amino acids. CDR3 in DNA: TGTGCCAGCAGCTTAGCCCGAGTGTTCAATGAGCAGTTCTTC. Protein: CASSLARVFNEQFF.

V gene TRBV7-2 combines with J gene TRBJ1-5; D gene unclear. V gave up 3 bases and J gave up 1 base, with 10 bases separating them. The CDR3 is 15 amino acids. CDR1 is SGHTA, CDR2 FQGNSA, per germline. The chain's CDR3 is CASSLGSRSNQPQHF. The CDR3 nucleotides are TGTGCCAGCAGCTTGGGGAGTAGAAGCAATCAGCCCCAGCATTTT.

The rearrangement uses TRBV4-3 and TRBJ1-5; no clear D gene. Trimming took 0 bases from V and 3 from J, leaving 12 bases between them. The V gene's germline CDR1 is LGHNA and CDR2 YSLEER. CDR3 length equals 16 residues. The CDR3 DNA reads as TGCGCCAGCAGCCAAGAGGTGGGCAGTTTCAATCAGCCCCAGCATTTT. Its protein product is CASSQEVGSFNQPQHF.